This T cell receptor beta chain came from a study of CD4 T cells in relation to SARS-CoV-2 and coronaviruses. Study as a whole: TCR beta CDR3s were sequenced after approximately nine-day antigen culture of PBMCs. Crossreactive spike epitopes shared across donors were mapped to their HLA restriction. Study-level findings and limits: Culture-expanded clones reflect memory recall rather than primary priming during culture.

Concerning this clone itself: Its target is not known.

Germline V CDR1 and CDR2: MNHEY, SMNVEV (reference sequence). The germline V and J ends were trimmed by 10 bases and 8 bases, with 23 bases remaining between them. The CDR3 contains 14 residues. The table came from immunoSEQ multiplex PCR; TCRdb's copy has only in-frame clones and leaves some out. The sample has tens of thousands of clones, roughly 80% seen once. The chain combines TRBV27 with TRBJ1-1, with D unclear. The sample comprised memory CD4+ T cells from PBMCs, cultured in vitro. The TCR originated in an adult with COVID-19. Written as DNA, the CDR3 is TGTGCCACCAGGTTTCGCAGCTCTATTAAAGAAGCTTTCTTT. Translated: CATRFRSSIKEAFF.